Following are 20 T cell receptor beta chains from one sample sequenced in a study of blood T cell repertoires in COVID-19. Measured with immunoSEQ multiplex PCR; TCRdb has only the in-frame clones, and not every one. The table lists roughly 170,000 clones, 60% to 80% of them singletons. Sequencing was done on a sample of peripheral blood. The receptors derive from a woman in her 70s with acute or convalescent COVID-19.

This chain joins TRBV28 and TRBJ2-2; 11 bases fit TRBD2. This CDR3 region has 17 residues. Germline V CDR1 and CDR2: MDHEN, SYDVKM. V dropped 7 bases and J dropped 2; count of bases not matched to a gene: 9. CDR3 residues: CASNSPGLAENTGELFF. DNA for the CDR3: TGTGCCAGCAATTCCCCGGGACTAGCGGAAAACACCGGGGAGCTGTTTTTT.

The J gene is TRBJ2-5, the V gene TRBV5-6, with 7 bases matching TRBD2. This CDR3 has 16 residues. Germline trimming cut 3 bases from V and 5 bases from J; bases unmatched to any gene: 13. Germline CDR1 and CDR2: SGHDT and YYEEEE. The CDR3 here is CASSYILGEGSETQYF. The DNA for the CDR3 is TGTGCCAGCAGCTACATACTGGGGGAGGGATCCGAGACCCAGTACTTC.

V is TRBV14 and J is TRBJ2-2; D perhaps matches TRBD2 (6 bases). V was shortened by 4 bases and J by 8 bases, with 14 bases between the two germline ends. This CDR3 is 14 amino acids long. The germline gives CDR1 SGHDN, CDR2 FVKESK. CDR3: CASSPSLTRGELFF. The CDR3 region has the DNA TGTGCCAGCAGCCCCTCTCTGACTAGAGGGGAGCTGTTTTTT.

The rearrangement joins TRBV28 to TRBJ1-2; D unresolved. CDR1 is MDHEN, CDR2 SYDVKM, per germline. The CDR3 totals 16 residues. Trimming removed 4 bases from V and 6 bases from J, with 21 bases in between. In DNA form, the CDR3 reads TGTGCCAGCAGTTCAACTGGACCTCGGGAGAGGGATGGCTACACCTTC. It is translated as CASSSTGPRERDGYTF.

In nucleotides, the CDR3 is TGTGCCAGCAGTTTGGGCGGGGGCTTTGAGCAGTACTTC. It is translated as CASSLGGGFEQYF. V and J are TRBV12-3 or TRBV12-4 and TRBJ2-7, with D perhaps matching TRBD2 (7 bases). The CDR3 length is 13 residues. V lost 3 bases and J 7 bases, leaving 13 bases between the germline ends.

The chain couples TRBV6-1 to TRBJ2-7; D possibly corresponds to TRBD1 (6 bases). The V gene lost 1 base and the J gene lost 2 bases, with 12 bases spanning the gap. The V gene's germline CDR1 is MNHNS and CDR2 SASEGT. CDR3 length: 15 residues. The CDR3 sequence is CASSEGLRTAYEQYF. CDR3 DNA sequence: TGTGCCAGCAGTGAAGGGCTCAGGACAGCCTACGAGCAGTACTTC.

The chain joins TRBV6-4 to TRBJ2-1; the match to TRBD1 covers 10 bases. V shed 2 bases, J shed 6 bases, and the junction held 4 bases outside the gene matches. The CDR3 totals 15 residues. Germline CDR1 MRHNA, CDR2 SNTAGT. CDR3 protein: CASSDPGQGFNEQFF. CDR3 nucleotides: TGTGCCAGCAGTGACCCGGGACAGGGGTTCAATGAGCAGTTCTTC.

This chain uses TRBV7-2 with TRBJ2-1; tentative D call: TRBD2 (5 bases). The CDR3 runs to 15 residues. The V and J ends lost 5 bases and 5 bases respectively, with 16 bases between them. Germline V gene lookup returns CDR1 SGHTA and CDR2 FQGNSA. The CDR3 sequence is CASSLTRAENNEQFF. CDR3 nucleotides: TGTGCCAGCAGCCTTACTAGAGCGGAGAACAATGAGCAGTTCTTC.

This clone has just a few counts. V gene TRBV30 combines with J gene TRBJ1-4; 10 bases align to TRBD1. Germline CDR1 reads GTSNPN; CDR2 reads SVGIG (reference sequence). V lost 2 bases to trimming and J lost 6 bases; unmatched junction nucleotides: 3. This CDR3 comprises 14 residues. The CDR3 here is CAWSSGTGDEKLFF. The CDR3 nucleotides read TGTGCCTGGAGTTCCGGGACAGGGGATGAAAAACTGTTTTTT. Combining the CDR3 with reference TRBV30 and TRBJ1-4 gives the whole variable domain SQTIHQWPATLVQPVGSPLSLECTVEGTSNPNLYWYRQAAGRGLQLLFYSVGIGQISSEVPQNLSASRPQDRQFILSSKKLLLSDSGFYLCAWSSGTGDEKLFFGSGTQLSVL.

This clone was detected a few times. This chain joins TRBV4-1 and TRBJ2-7, with 11 bases matching TRBD2. Per the germline V gene, CDR1 is MGHRA and CDR2 is YSYEKL. V dropped 0 bases and J dropped 5; count of bases not matched to a gene: 9. The CDR3 consists of 17 residues. For the CDR3, the DNA is TGCGCCAGCAGCCAAGAAGGTGGTCTAGCGGGAGGACACGAGCAGTACTTC. Translation: CASSQEGGLAGGHEQYF.

The rearrangement links TRBV4-1 to TRBJ1-1; 7 nucleotides match TRBD1. The CDR3 length is 13 residues. With 6 bases clipped from V and 1 base from J, the junction kept 2 bases outside the gene matches. In germline, CDR1 is MGHRA, CDR2 YSYEKL. The chain's CDR3 is CASSDRANTEAFF. The CDR3 nucleotides read TGCGCCAGCAGTGACAGGGCGAACACTGAAGCTTTCTTT.

CDR3 in DNA: TGTGCCAGCAGCCAGTCCCCGCGGCGGATAAGTGGAAACACCATATATTTT. This gives the protein CASSQSPRRISGNTIYF. The chain links TRBV3-1 (or the pseudogene TRBV3-2) to TRBJ1-3; the D is unclear. The V gene's germline CDR1 is LGHDT and CDR2 YNNKEL (reference sequence). This CDR3 comprises 17 residues. Trimming removed 3 bases from V and 3 bases from J, with 18 bases in between.

This rearrangement joins TRBV5-4 to TRBJ1-1; a possible D gene is TRBD1 (6 bases). Looked up from germline, CDR1 is SGHNT and CDR2 is YYREEE (reference sequence). The CDR3 contains 16 residues. V was clipped by 4 bases and J by 0 bases, with 16 bases between them. CDR3 sequence reads: CASSENRAIVNTEAFF. The CDR3 DNA reads TGTGCCAGCAGCGAAAACAGGGCTATTGTGAACACTGAAGCTTTCTTT.

The chain is built from TRBV4-1 and TRBJ1-4; 8 bases fit TRBD1. Germline values: CDR1 MGHRA, CDR2 YSYEKL. The CDR3 spans 17 residues. Trimming cost V 0 bases and J 3 bases; bases outside gene matches: 6. CDR3 sequence: CASSQERGQGPNEKLFF. CDR3 in DNA: TGCGCCAGCAGCCAAGAACGCGGACAGGGACCTAATGAAAAACTGTTTTTT.

The V and J genes are TRBV11-2 and TRBJ2-5, with 7 bases fitting TRBD1. Trimming at V came to 5 bases and at J to 6 bases, leaving 9 bases not matched to a gene. The CDR3 is 14 amino acids. Germline loops: CDR1 SGHAT, CDR2 FQNNGV. The CDR3 is CASSKSDRMKTQYF. In DNA form, the CDR3 reads TGTGCCAGCAGCAAATCGGACAGGATGAAGACCCAGTACTTC.

The chain carries TRBV11-2 and TRBJ2-1; 12 nucleotides line up with TRBD2. This CDR3 is 15 amino acids long. Germline CDR1 SGHAT, CDR2 FQNNGV. V was pared by 2 bases and J by 7 bases, with 3 bases of the junction left unmatched. CDR3 bases: TGTGCCAGCAGCTTATCTCTAGCGGGGGGGAATGAGCAGTTCTTC. Translating it yields CASSLSLAGGNEQFF.

This clone was counted a single time. The genes are TRBV18 and TRBJ1-1, with 9 bases fitting TRBD1. Losses at the gene ends were 2 bases for V and 7 bases for J; bases not matched to a gene: 5. Per the germline V gene, CDR1 is KGHSH and CDR2 is LQKENI. This CDR3 spans 14 amino acids. The CDR3 is CASSPIPDRGEAFF. For the CDR3, the DNA is TGTGCCAGCTCACCAATTCCGGACAGGGGTGAAGCTTTCTTT.

The chain links TRBV7-3 to TRBJ2-3; D is unresolved. Germline-derived CDR1 and CDR2 are SGHTA and FQGTGA. This CDR3 has 16 amino acids. V was cut by 4 bases and J by 2 bases, with 16 bases left in between. CDR3 amino acids: CASSSDSSRFTDTQYF. CDR3 nucleotides: TGTGCCAGCAGCTCTGATAGCAGCAGATTCACAGATACGCAGTATTTT.

The chain links TRBV9 to TRBJ1-3; D uncertain. The CDR3 spans 14 residues. Germline V gene sequence: CDR1 SGDLS, CDR2 YYNGEE. Between the trimmed V and J ends, which lost 8 bases and 0 bases, there was a span of 12 bases. The CDR3 DNA follows: TGTGCCAGTACCCCCGGGGTCTCTGGAAACACCATATATTTT. It is translated as CASTPGVSGNTIYF. Full variable domain (outside the CDR3, taken from reference TRBV9 and TRBJ1-3): DSGVTQTPKHLITATGQRVTLRCSPRSGDLSVYWYQQSLDQGLQFLIQYYNGEERAKGNILERFSAQQFPDLHSELNLSSLELGDSALYFCASTPGVSGNTIYFGEGSWLTVV.

The V call is TRBV27, the J call TRBJ1-4; D unresolved. The CDR3 runs 15 residues. Between the trimmed V and J ends, which lost 3 bases and 2 bases, there was a span of 10 bases. CDR1 MNHEY and CDR2 SMNVEV come from the germline V gene (reference sequence). CDR3 amino acids: CASSFSSGTNEKLFF. CDR3 in DNA: TGTGCCAGCAGTTTTTCGAGCGGTACTAATGAAAAACTGTTTTTT. The entire variable domain, with the rest obtained from reference TRBV27 and TRBJ1-4, is as follows: EAQVTQNPRYLITVTGKKLTVTCSQNMNHEYMSWYRQDPGLGLRQIYYSMNVEVTDKGDVPEGYKVSRKEKRNFPLILESPSPNQTSLYFCASSFSSGTNEKLFFGSGTQLSVL.